These 3 T cell receptor beta chains share one sample of origin, sequenced in a study of CD8+CD57+ T cells in acquired aplastic anemia. Genomic DNA constituted the template upon which TCR beta VDJ and CDR3 profiling was performed. TCRdb fed the reads into MiXCR, producing one record per CDR3 protein. The data hold around 190,000 distinct CDR3 sequences, with over 55% observed a single time. The sample was sorted CD4+, CD8+, or CD8+CD57+ T cells (not recorded which) from PBMCs. Every receptor here comes from a human donor in good health.

This clonotype was counted many times. V usage is TRBV7-9 and J usage is TRBJ2-5, with 7 bases that match TRBD2. This CDR3 spans 16 amino acids. Germline V lookup: CDR1 SEHNR, CDR2 FQNEAQ (reference sequence). J gave up 5 bases and V 3 bases, and 12 bases lay outside the gene matches. The CDR3 loop reads CASSLGLYGSMETQYF. The CDR3 DNA reads as TGTGCCAGCAGCTTGGGACTATACGGGTCGATGGAGACCCAGTACTTC. The full variable domain, with the rest looked up from reference TRBV7-9 and TRBJ2-5, is DTGVSQNPRHKITKRGQNVTFRCDPISEHNRLYWYRQTLGQGPEFLTYFQNEAQLEKSRLLSDRFSAERPKGSFSTLEIQRTEQGDSAMYLCASSLGLYGSMETQYFGPGTRLLVL.

This chain connects TRBV24-1 to TRBJ2-1; 9 bases line up with TRBD2. The CDR3 is made up of 15 amino acids. The V gene end was trimmed by 5 bases and the J gene end by 6 bases; junction bases not matched to a gene: 7. Germline CDR1 reads KGHDR; CDR2 reads SFDVKD. The CDR3 loop is CATSGAGGPGNEQFF. The DNA for the CDR3 is TGTGCCACCAGTGGGGCGGGAGGGCCAGGCAATGAGCAGTTCTTC.

The chain uses TRBV9 and TRBJ2-3; no clear D gene. CDR3 length equals 14 residues. Trimming removed 4 bases at V and 0 bases at J, with 9 bases between. Germline assignment: CDR1 SGDLS and CDR2 YYNGEE. The CDR3 DNA reads TGTGCCAGCAGCAGACTCGACAGCACAGATACGCAGTATTTT. The encoded protein is CASSRLDSTDTQYF.